This T cell receptor beta chain was captured in a study of cytomegalovirus exposure and HLA in healthy donors. A multiplex PCR was run with 60 Vbeta primers and 13 Jbeta primers. The assay was immunoSEQ multiplex PCR, and TCRdb's table has in-frame clones only and misses some. Among about 190,000 clones listed, more than 75% were seen once. CDR1 SGHRS and CDR2 YFSETQ come from the germline V gene. The CDR3 contains 15 residues. V dropped 2 bases and J dropped 3; count of bases not matched to a gene: 5. Material: PBMCs. This TCR derives from a woman aged 18 to 35 in good health and CMV-seronegative. This sequence joins TRBV5-1 and TRBJ2-5, with 9 bases identical to TRBD2. The CDR3 DNA reads TGCGCCAGCAGCTTCGGAGCGGGGGGCAAAGAGACCCAGTACTTC. Translated: CASSFGAGGKETQYF.